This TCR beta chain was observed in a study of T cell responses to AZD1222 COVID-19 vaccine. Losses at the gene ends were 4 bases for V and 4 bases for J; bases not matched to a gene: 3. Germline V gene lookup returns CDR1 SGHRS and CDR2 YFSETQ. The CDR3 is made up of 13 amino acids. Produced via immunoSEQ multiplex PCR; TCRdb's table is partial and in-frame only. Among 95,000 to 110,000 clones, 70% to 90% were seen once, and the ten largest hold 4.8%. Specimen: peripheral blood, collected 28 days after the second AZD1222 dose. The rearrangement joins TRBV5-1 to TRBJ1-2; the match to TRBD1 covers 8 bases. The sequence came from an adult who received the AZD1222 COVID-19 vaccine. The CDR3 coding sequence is TGCGCCAGCAGCGAGGGACAGGCCTATGGCTACACCTTC. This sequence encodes CASSEGQAYGYTF. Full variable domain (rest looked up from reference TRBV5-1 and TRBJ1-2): KAGVTQTPRYLIKTRGQQVTLSCSPISGHRSVSWYQQTPGQGLQFLFEYFSETQRNKGNFPGRFSGRQFSNSRSEMNVSTLELGDSALYLCASSEGQAYGYTFGSGTRLTVV.